Listed here are 4 T cell receptor beta chains from one sample, sequenced in a study of T cells after yellow fever vaccination. TCRdb independently ran MiXCR on the 5' RACE reads; one entry per CDR3 protein. Here the sample spans around 600,000 distinct CDR3 sequences, 9% to 15% being singletons. The sequencing here drew on PBMCs, taken on the day of the yellow fever booster vaccination. The origin of the receptors is a man aged 25 to 40 who received the YFV17D yellow fever vaccine.

This clonotype was detected a few times. The chain recombines TRBV25-1 with TRBJ2-3; D may match TRBD1 or TRBD2 (5 bases each). Trimming cost V 2 bases and J 0 bases, with 12 bases left between them. The CDR3 runs to 16 residues. Germline V lookup: CDR1 MGHDK, CDR2 SYGVNS. CDR3 bases: TGTGCCAGCAGTGAAACGAGGGGTCGCAGCACAGATACGCAGTATTTT. It specifies CASSETRGRSTDTQYF.

This clonotype was detected a few times. The chain couples TRBV12-3 or TRBV12-4 to TRBJ2-1; possibly TRBD1 or TRBD2 for D (6 bases each). The V and J ends lost 3 bases and 4 bases respectively, with 19 bases between them. The CDR3 sequence is 17 residues long. CDR3 in amino acids: CASSLGLGGGTYNEQFF. Written as DNA, the CDR3 is TGTGCCAGCAGTTTGGGGCTGGGGGGCGGGACTTACAATGAGCAGTTCTTC.

This clonotype occurred a few times. The chain has TRBV5-1 and TRBJ1-1; D is unresolved. V was clipped by 0 bases and J by 3 bases, with 12 bases between them. Germline assignment: CDR1 SGHRS and CDR2 YFSETQ. The CDR3 is 15 residues long. CDR3 region: CASSLDPGPDTEAFF. In nucleotides, the CDR3 is TGCGCCAGCAGCTTGGATCCGGGTCCGGACACTGAAGCTTTCTTT.

The chain recombines TRBV15 with TRBJ1-4; D uncertain. The CDR3 spans 14 residues. The V end was cut by 2 bases, the J end by 0 bases, with 4 bases between. Per germline, CDR1 LNHNV and CDR2 YYDKDF (reference sequence). CDR3 in DNA: TGTGCCACCAGCAGAAGTGCAACTAATGAAAAACTGTTTTTT. This codes for CATSRSATNEKLFF.